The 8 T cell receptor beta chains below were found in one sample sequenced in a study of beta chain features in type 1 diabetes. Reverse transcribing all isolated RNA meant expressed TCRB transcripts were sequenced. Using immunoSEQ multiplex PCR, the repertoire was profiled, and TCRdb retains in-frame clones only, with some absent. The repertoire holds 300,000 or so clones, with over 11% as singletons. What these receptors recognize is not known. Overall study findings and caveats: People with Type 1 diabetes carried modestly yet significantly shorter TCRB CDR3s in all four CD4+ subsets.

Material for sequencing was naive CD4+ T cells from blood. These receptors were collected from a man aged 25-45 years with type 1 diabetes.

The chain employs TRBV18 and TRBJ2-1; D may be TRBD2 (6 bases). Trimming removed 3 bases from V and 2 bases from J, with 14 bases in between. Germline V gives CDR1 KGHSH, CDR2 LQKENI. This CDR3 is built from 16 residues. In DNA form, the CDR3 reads TGTGCCAGCTCACCGCCGGGACTGGTTACCTACAATGAGCAGTTCTTC. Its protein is CASSPPGLVTYNEQFF.

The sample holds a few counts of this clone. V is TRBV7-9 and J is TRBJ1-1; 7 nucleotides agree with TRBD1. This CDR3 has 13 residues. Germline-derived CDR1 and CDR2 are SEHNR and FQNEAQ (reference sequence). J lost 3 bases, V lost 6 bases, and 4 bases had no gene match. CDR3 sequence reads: CASRTQGDTEAFF. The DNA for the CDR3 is TGTGCCAGCAGGACCCAGGGGGACACTGAAGCTTTCTTT.

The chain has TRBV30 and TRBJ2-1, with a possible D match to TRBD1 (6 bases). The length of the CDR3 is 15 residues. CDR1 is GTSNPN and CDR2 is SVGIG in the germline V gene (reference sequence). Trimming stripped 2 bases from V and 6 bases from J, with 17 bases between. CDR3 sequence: CAWSTGSGDVNEQFF. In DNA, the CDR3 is TGTGCCTGGAGTACCGGGTCAGGGGACGTCAATGAGCAGTTCTTC.

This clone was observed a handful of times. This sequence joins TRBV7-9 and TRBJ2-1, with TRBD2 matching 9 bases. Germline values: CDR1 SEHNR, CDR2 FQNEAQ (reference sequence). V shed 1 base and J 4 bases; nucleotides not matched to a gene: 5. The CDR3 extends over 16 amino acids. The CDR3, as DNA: TGTGCCAGCAGCTTAGGCTCCCTAGCGGGATACAATGAGCAGTTCTTC. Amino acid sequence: CASSLGSLAGYNEQFF. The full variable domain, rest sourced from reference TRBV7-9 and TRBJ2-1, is DTGVSQNPRHKITKRGQNVTFRCDPISEHNRLYWYRQTLGQGPEFLTYFQNEAQLEKSRLLSDRFSAERPKGSFSTLEIQRTEQGDSAMYLCASSLGSLAGYNEQFFGPGTRLTVL.

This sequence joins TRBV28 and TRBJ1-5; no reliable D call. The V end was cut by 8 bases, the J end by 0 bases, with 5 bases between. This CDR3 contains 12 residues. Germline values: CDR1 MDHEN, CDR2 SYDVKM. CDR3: CASGFSNQPQHF. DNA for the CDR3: TGTGCCAGCGGCTTTAGCAATCAGCCCCAGCATTTT.

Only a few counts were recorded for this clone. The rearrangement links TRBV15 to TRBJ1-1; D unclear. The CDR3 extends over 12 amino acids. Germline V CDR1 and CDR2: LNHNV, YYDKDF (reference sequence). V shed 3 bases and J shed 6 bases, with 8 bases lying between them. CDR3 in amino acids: CATSRQRAEAFF. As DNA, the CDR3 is TGTGCCACCAGCAGGCAGCGGGCTGAAGCTTTCTTT.

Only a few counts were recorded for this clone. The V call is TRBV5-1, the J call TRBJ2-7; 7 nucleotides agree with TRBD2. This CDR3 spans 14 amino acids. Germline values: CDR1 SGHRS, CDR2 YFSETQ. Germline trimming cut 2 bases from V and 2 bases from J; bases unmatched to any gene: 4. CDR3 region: CASSFSGDAYEQYF. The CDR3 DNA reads TGCGCCAGCAGCTTCAGCGGGGACGCCTACGAGCAGTACTTC.

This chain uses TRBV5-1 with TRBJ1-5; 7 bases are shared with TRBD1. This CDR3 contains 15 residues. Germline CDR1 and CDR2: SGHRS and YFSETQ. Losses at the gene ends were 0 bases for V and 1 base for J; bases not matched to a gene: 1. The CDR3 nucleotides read TGCGCCAGCAGCTTGGACAGGGGAAGCAATCAGCCCCAGCATTTT. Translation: CASSLDRGSNQPQHF.